The rows below give T cell receptor beta chains drawn from one sample of a study of blood T cell repertoires in COVID-19. Produced via immunoSEQ multiplex PCR; TCRdb's table is partial and in-frame only. The sample contains roughly 75,000 clones, 82% of which appear only once. The sequencing sample was made of peripheral blood. Receptors originate from a man aged 45-60 years with acute or convalescent COVID-19. CDR3s include the opening cysteine and the closing phenylalanine or tryptophan. D genes are given only for firm matches. Part of the rows lack a size; the others show once, few, many or a class for expanded clones.

D gene	V gene	CDR3 length	J gene	clone size	CDR3 protein	CDR3 DNA
.	TRBV6-6	12	TRBJ1-1	.	CATWLRGTEAFF	TGTGCCACCTGGCTCCGGGGTACTGAAGCTTTCTTT
.	TRBV9	15	TRBJ2-7	.	CASSVNLGSAYEQYF	TGTGCCAGCAGCGTAAATCTAGGTTCGGCCTACGAGCAGTACTTC
TRBD1	TRBV7-9	15	TRBJ2-3	.	CASSFGQGAGDTQYF	TGTGCCAGCAGCTTTGGACAGGGGGCCGGAGATACGCAGTATTTT
.	TRBV3-1/TRBV3-2	15	TRBJ1-2	few	CASSQRSQGSYGYTF	TGTGCCAGCAGCCAGCGTTCTCAGGGGAGCTATGGCTACACCTTC
TRBD2	TRBV18	14	TRBJ2-7	.	CASSPGLDFYEQYF	TGTGCCAGCTCACCGGGACTAGACTTTTACGAGCAGTACTTC
TRBD1	TRBV2	16	TRBJ2-1	.	CAGLGAFYRGQNEQFF	TGTGCCGGCCTAGGGGCTTTCTACAGGGGTCAAAATGAGCAGTTCTTC
TRBD2	TRBV19	13	TRBJ2-1	.	CATTSGSGDEQFF	TGTGCCACCACCAGCGGGAGTGGGGATGAGCAGTTCTTC
.	TRBV6-4	14	TRBJ1-1	.	CASSDGSPRSEAFF	TGTGCCAGCAGTGACGGCAGCCCCCGGAGTGAAGCTTTCTTT
.	TRBV13	15	TRBJ2-7	.	CASSWTGTEAYEQYF	TGTGCCAGCAGCTGGACCGGGACTGAAGCCTACGAGCAGTACTTC
.	TRBV12-3/TRBV12-4	13	TRBJ1-2	.	CASSLATGYGYTF	TGTGCCAGCAGTTTAGCAACAGGTTATGGCTACACCTTC
TRBD2	TRBV24-1	17	TRBJ2-2	once	CATSDILGLADTGELFF	TGTGCCACCAGTGATATATTGGGACTAGCGGATACCGGGGAGCTGTTTTTT
.	TRBV28	16	TRBJ1-3	.	CASSLSAGGFGNTIYF	TGTGCCAGCAGTTTATCGGCAGGAGGCTTTGGAAACACCATATATTTT
.	TRBV5-6	14	TRBJ2-5	.	CASSSNRVGETQYF	TGTGCCAGCAGCTCTAACAGGGTTGGGGAGACCCAGTACTTC
TRBD2	TRBV28	14	TRBJ2-2	.	CASRLAGRIGELFF	TGTGCCAGCAGACTAGCGGGACGTATCGGGGAGCTGTTTTTT
TRBD2	TRBV5-6	16	TRBJ2-7	.	CASSLWGREARYEQYF	TGTGCCAGCAGCTTATGGGGGCGGGAGGCTCGCTACGAGCAGTACTTC
TRBD2	TRBV11-2	15	TRBJ2-1	.	CASTPIWGGLHEQFF	TGTGCCAGCACCCCCATTTGGGGAGGGCTCCATGAGCAGTTCTTC
.	TRBV21-1	14	TRBJ2-7	.	CASSSRLAVYEQYF	TGTGCCAGCAGCAGCCGACTAGCAGTTTACGAGCAGTACTTC
.	TRBV11-2	14	TRBJ2-7	.	CASSFRGLSYEQYF	TGTGCCAGCAGCTTCCGCGGGCTCTCCTACGAGCAGTACTTC
TRBD2	TRBV7-9	13	TRBJ2-1	.	CASSAGLAGEQFF	TGTGCCAGCAGCGCAGGACTAGCGGGTGAGCAGTTCTTC
.	TRBV10-1	13	TRBJ2-7	.	CATEASSSDEQYF	TGCGCCACAGAAGCCAGCAGTAGCGACGAGCAGTACTTC
.	TRBV5-1	14	TRBJ2-1	.	CASSRDTTYNEQFF	TGCGCCAGCAGTAGGGACACTACCTACAATGAGCAGTTCTTC
.	TRBV2	15	TRBJ1-1	.	CASSEVWGTGAEAFF	TGTGCCAGCAGTGAGGTTTGGGGGACTGGAGCTGAAGCTTTCTTT
.	TRBV11-2	14	TRBJ2-7	.	CASSSTNIPSNGVF	TGTGCCAGCAGCTCGACCAACATCCCCTCAAACGGAGTCTTC
.	TRBV4-2	15	TRBJ2-5	.	CASSQIRRGQETQYF	TGTGCCAGCAGCCAAATACGCAGGGGCCAAGAGACCCAGTACTTC
.	TRBV10-3	15	TRBJ1-3	.	CATNRERGSGNTIYF	TGTGCCACCAACCGGGAGAGGGGATCTGGAAACACCATATATTTT
.	TRBV28	17	TRBJ2-3	.	CASSLPGMGSSTDTQYF	TGTGCCAGCAGTTTACCGGGGATGGGCTCTAGCACAGATACGCAGTATTTT
TRBD1	TRBV5-1	14	TRBJ2-3	once	CASSRDRVFDTQYF	TGCGCCAGCAGCAGGGACAGGGTATTCGATACGCAGTATTTT
.	TRBV4-2	16	TRBJ2-1	.	CASSQDLAGSYNEQFF	TGTGCCAGCAGCCAAGACCTGGCGGGCTCTTACAATGAGCAGTTCTTC
.	TRBV7-9	15	TRBJ1-6	few	CASSSGSGDNSPLHF	TGTGCCAGCAGCTCTGGATCGGGGGATAATTCACCCCTCCACTTT
.	TRBV4-3	14	TRBJ1-2	.	CASSPRETNYGYTF	TGCGCCAGCAGCCCTAGAGAGACGAACTATGGCTACACCTTC
TRBD2	TRBV5-1	14	TRBJ2-3	.	CASSRAGVTDTQYF	TGCGCCAGCAGTCGGGCGGGAGTCACAGATACGCAGTATTTT
TRBD2	TRBV7-8	14	TRBJ2-3	.	CASSLAGGADTQYF	TGTGCCAGCAGCTTAGCCGGGGGGGCGGATACGCAGTATTTT
.	TRBV6-2/TRBV6-3	18	TRBJ2-1	.	CASSYSFQAVDTYNEQFF	TGTGCCAGCAGTTACTCATTTCAGGCAGTAGATACCTACAATGAGCAGTTCTTC
.	TRBV28	15	TRBJ1-5	.	CASSFPGRGKQPQHF	TGTGCCAGCAGTTTCCCCGGCAGGGGAAAACAGCCCCAGCATTTT
TRBD1	TRBV27	15	TRBJ1-4	.	CASSLVFDRDEKLFF	TGTGCCAGCAGTTTGGTATTCGACAGGGATGAAAAACTGTTTTTT
TRBD1	TRBV5-1	15	TRBJ1-6	once	CASSQGQRNNSPLHF	TGCGCCAGCAGCCAGGGACAGAGGAATAATTCACCCCTCCACTTT